These 23 T cell receptor beta chains were all obtained from the same sample, sequenced in a study of control samples from healthy donors and cancer patients. This table comes from immunoSEQ multiplex PCR, and its TCRdb copy is limited to in-frame clones, with some not included. The top ten clones hold 2% to 2.5% of a sample with 50,000 to 55,000 clones, 95% of them seen once. Sequenced material: blood. These receptors were obtained from a man aged 25-40 years in good health.

This clone has a single count. V is TRBV5-1 and J is TRBJ2-5; no clear D gene. The V gene's germline CDR1 is SGHRS and CDR2 YFSETQ. The CDR3 consists of 14 residues. With 0 bases removed from V and 1 base from J, the gap between germline ends came to 7 bases. The CDR3 DNA follows: TGCGCCAGCAGCTTGGGGCAAGTCCAAGAGACCCAGTACTTC. Protein: CASSLGQVQETQYF.

J is TRBJ1-4 and V is TRBV4-2; D possibly corresponds to TRBD1 (5 bases). The V end was cut by 0 bases, the J end by 13 bases, with 18 bases between. The CDR3 contains 15 residues. Germline values: CDR1 LGHNA, CDR2 YNFKEQ. The CDR3 reads CASSQDRGLPGGLFF. The CDR3 nucleotides read TGTGCCAGCAGCCAAGATCGAGGCCTCCCGGGGGGACTGTTTTTT.

The CDR3 spells CASSPGQGNNQPQHF. The CDR3 coding sequence is TGTGCCAGTAGCCCGGGACAGGGGAACAATCAGCCCCAGCATTTT. The V call is TRBV19, the J call TRBJ1-5, with 10 bases that match TRBD1. The CDR3 covers 15 residues. Germline CDR1 LNHDA, CDR2 SQIVND (reference sequence). The ends lost 6 bases at V and 3 bases at J; junction bases unmatched: 5.

The chain couples TRBV5-4 to TRBJ2-3, with 8 nucleotides matching TRBD2. With V trimmed by 4 bases and J by 4 bases, 5 bases remained unmatched. The germline V gene has CDR1 SGHNT and CDR2 YYREEE (reference sequence). The CDR3 is 14 amino acids. DNA for the CDR3: TGTGCCAGCAGCCTTAGCGGGAAGGCAGATACGCAGTATTTT. Its protein is CASSLSGKADTQYF.

About this clone itself: This CDR3 is also generated by other DNA sequences in the sample. The chain links TRBV5-1 to TRBJ1-2; the match to TRBD1 covers 11 bases. In germline, CDR1 is SGHRS, CDR2 YFSETQ. Trimming removed 4 bases from V and 8 bases from J; junction bases left unmatched: 10. This CDR3 contains 15 residues. This CDR3 is CASSLAGTGGEGYTF. CDR3 sequence (DNA): TGCGCCAGCAGCCTGGCCGGGACAGGGGGTGAGGGCTACACCTTC. Complete variable domain (other parts from reference TRBV5-1 and TRBJ1-2): KAGVTQTPRYLIKTRGQQVTLSCSPISGHRSVSWYQQTPGQGLQFLFEYFSETQRNKGNFPGRFSGRQFSNSRSEMNVSTLELGDSALYLCASSLAGTGGEGYTFGSGTRLTVV.

The CDR3 region is CASSDFLPFF. The CDR3 region has the DNA TGTGCCAGCAGTGATTTCCTACCGTTCTTC. V usage is TRBV6-1 and J usage is TRBJ2-1; D is undetermined. The V end was cut by 3 bases, the J end by 15 bases, with 9 bases between. The CDR3 consists of 10 residues. CDR1 and CDR2 from the germline V gene are MNHNS and SASEGT.

The V and J genes are TRBV27 and TRBJ1-3, with 8 bases that match TRBD1. This CDR3 has 16 amino acids. Looked up from germline, CDR1 is MNHEY and CDR2 is SMNVEV (reference sequence). The V segment lost 4 bases and the J segment 4 bases; nucleotides outside the gene matches: 9. The CDR3 DNA follows: TGTGCCAGCAGTTCCTCGGGACAGGTCGGCGGAAACACCATATATTTT. Residues: CASSSSGQVGGNTIYF.

V gene TRBV12-3 or TRBV12-4 combines with J gene TRBJ2-7; the match to TRBD1 covers 7 bases. Germline trimming cut 4 bases from V and 2 bases from J; bases unmatched to any gene: 2. The CDR3 sequence is 13 residues long. DNA for the CDR3: TGTGCCAGCAGTTACAGGGGCACCTACGAGCAGTACTTC. This encodes CASSYRGTYEQYF.

A single count supports this clone. This sample includes further DNA sequences coding for the same CDR3. The chain carries TRBV7-9 and TRBJ2-5; 9 bases are shared with TRBD1. V dropped 9 bases and J dropped 2; count of bases not matched to a gene: 10. The CDR3 length is 15 residues. Per the germline V gene, CDR1 is SEHNR and CDR2 is FQNEAQ (reference sequence). CDR3 in DNA: TGTGCCAGTAGTCAACAGGGGGCAGGGCAAGAGACCCAGTACTTC. It is translated as CASSQQGAGQETQYF.

The chain recombines TRBV10-3 with TRBJ2-1; 11 bases fit TRBD1. Germline lookup yields CDR1 ENHRY and CDR2 SYGVKD. The CDR3 totals 17 residues. V lost 6 bases, J lost 6 bases, and 13 bases stayed unmatched. CDR3 in amino acids: CAISEFAGTGGPNEQFF. CDR3 nucleotides: TGTGCCATCAGCGAATTCGCAGGGACAGGGGGTCCCAATGAGCAGTTCTTC.

The gene calls are TRBV3-1 (or the pseudogene TRBV3-2) and TRBJ2-7; no clear D. CDR1 is LGHDT and CDR2 is YNNKEL in the germline V gene (reference sequence). V was trimmed by 3 bases and J by 4 bases, leaving 7 bases between them. The CDR3 is 12 amino acids. The CDR3 reads CASSQGEYEQYF. The CDR3 DNA reads as TGTGCCAGCAGCCAGGGCGAGTACGAGCAGTACTTC.

The V and J genes are TRBV7-9 and TRBJ2-5, with D possibly being TRBD1 (6 bases). The CDR3 has 15 amino acids. Germline lookup yields CDR1 SEHNR and CDR2 FQNEAQ (reference sequence). V shed 3 bases and J shed 1 base, with 12 bases lying between them. The CDR3 DNA is TGTGCCAGCAGCTTTGTCAGGGGTGCCCAAGAGACCCAGTACTTC. Its translation: CASSFVRGAQETQYF.

V and J are TRBV27 and TRBJ1-2; 8 bases are a match to TRBD1. The germline CDR1 and CDR2 sequences are MNHEY and SMNVEV (reference sequence). The CDR3 is 15 amino acids. V lost 2 bases and J lost 4; bases outside the gene matches: 6. The CDR3 sequence is CASSLARGLGYGYTF. The CDR3 DNA reads as TGTGCCAGCAGTTTAGCCAGGGGGCTCGGCTATGGCTACACCTTC.

The chain couples TRBV19 to TRBJ2-7, with 10 bases matching TRBD2. Germline lookup yields CDR1 LNHDA and CDR2 SQIVND (reference sequence). Trimming removed 1 base from V and 1 base from J; junction bases left unmatched: 13. The CDR3 is 19 amino acids. The CDR3: CASSIVPPRLAGASYEQYF. The CDR3 nucleotides are TGTGCCAGTAGTATAGTCCCCCCCCGGCTAGCGGGAGCATCCTACGAGCAGTACTTC.

The chain joins TRBV30 to TRBJ2-7; a weak D match, TRBD2 (5 bases). V lost 1 base and J lost 3, with 10 bases in between. The CDR3 is 13 amino acids. In germline, CDR1 is GTSNPN, CDR2 SVGIG (reference sequence). The CDR3 nucleotides are TGTGCCTGGAGTGATGCTAGCCGCTACGAGCAGTACTTC. Its translation: CAWSDASRYEQYF. The variable domain in full, completed from reference TRBV30 and TRBJ2-7, reads SQTIHQWPATLVQPVGSPLSLECTVEGTSNPNLYWYRQAAGRGLQLLFYSVGIGQISSEVPQNLSASRPQDRQFILSSKKLLLSDSGFYLCAWSDASRYEQYFGPGTRLTVT.

The J gene is TRBJ2-7, the V gene TRBV28; 9 bases line up with TRBD1. Germline lookup yields CDR1 MDHEN and CDR2 SYDVKM. J lost 0 bases, V lost 4 bases, and 4 bases had no gene match. The CDR3 covers 15 residues. CDR3 sequence (DNA): TGTGCCAGCAGTTCCCGGGACAGGGACTCCTACGAGCAGTACTTC. Amino acid sequence: CASSSRDRDSYEQYF.

This chain uses TRBV7-8 with TRBJ1-4, with D possibly being TRBD1 (5 bases). The V end lost 1 base, the J end lost 7 bases, and 10 bases lay between the germline ends. The CDR3 is 14 amino acids. Germline CDR1 is SGHVS and CDR2 is FQNEAQ. In DNA form, the CDR3 reads TGTGCCAGCAGCTTAGGGGCAGGGTTTGAAAAACTGTTTTTT. Its protein product is CASSLGAGFEKLFF.

As for this clone: An end of the junction differs from the germline gene, which may be a read error. This rearrangement joins TRBV7-7 to TRBJ2-1; the D gene is possibly TRBD1 (6 bases). Germline values: CDR1 SSHAT, CDR2 FNYEAQ (reference sequence). The CDR3 spans 13 residues. The CDR3 bases are TGTGCTAGCAGCTTAGAAGGGGGTAATGAGCAGTTCTTC. This sequence encodes CASSLEGGNEQFF.

This chain links TRBV11-2 with TRBJ1-2; 7 bases align to TRBD1. Germline CDR1 is SGHAT and CDR2 is FQNNGV. V lost 4 bases and J lost 6; bases outside the gene matches: 8. The CDR3 is 14 residues long. The CDR3 region is CASSSSTGNHGYTF. The CDR3 nucleotides read TGTGCCAGCAGCTCGTCGACAGGGAACCATGGCTACACCTTC.

This clone is a singleton in its sample. V is TRBV27 and J is TRBJ2-2; possibly TRBD2 for D (5 bases). Trimming cost V 5 bases and J 6 bases, with 10 bases left between them. CDR1 and CDR2 from the germline V gene are MNHEY and SMNVEV (reference sequence). CDR3 length: 13 amino acids. CDR3 DNA: TGTGCCAGCAGTGGACTCCTATCCGGGGAGCTGTTTTTT. Amino acid sequence: CASSGLLSGELFF.

V gene TRBV19 combines with J gene TRBJ2-1, with TRBD2 identical over 8 bases. This CDR3 spans 15 amino acids. The V and J ends lost 4 bases and 8 bases, in that order; junction bases with no gene match: 10. Germline CDR1 LNHDA, CDR2 SQIVND (reference sequence). The CDR3 DNA follows: TGTGCCAGTAGTACCGTCGTGGCGGGAGGCTATGAGCAGTTCTTC. As protein: CASSTVVAGGYEQFF. The full variable domain, its missing parts supplied by reference TRBV19 and TRBJ2-1, is DGGITQSPKYLFRKEGQNVTLSCEQNLNHDAMYWYRQDPGQGLRLIYYSQIVNDFQKGDIAEGYSVSREKKESFPLTVTSAQKNPTAFYLCASSTVVAGGYEQFFGPGTRLTVL.

The chain employs TRBV6-5 and TRBJ1-1; no reliable D call. CDR3 length: 14 amino acids. V lost 4 bases and J 0 bases, leaving 9 bases between the germline ends. Germline CDR1 and CDR2: MNHEY and SVGAGI. The CDR3 DNA follows: TGTGCCAGCAGTTCAACAACAGTGAACACTGAAGCTTTCTTT. Encoded protein: CASSSTTVNTEAFF.

V and J are TRBV20-1 and TRBJ2-2; D gene ambiguous. V gave up 3 bases and J gave up 1 base, with 6 bases separating them. This CDR3 is 13 amino acids long. Germline CDR1 DFQATT, CDR2 SNEGSKA (reference sequence). The CDR3 spells CSASRGNTGELFF. The CDR3 nucleotides are TGCAGTGCTAGTAGAGGGAACACCGGGGAGCTGTTTTTT.